This T cell receptor (beta chain) stems from a study of T cells after yellow fever vaccination. Study-level points and caveats: In post-booster samples, most primary-vaccination clones reappeared (approximately 96% CD4, about 91% CD8). Though it reached lower strength, the secondary response hit its peak faster, day 5 versus 15.

MiXCR was run by TCRdb on the 5' RACE reads, yielding one entry per CDR3 protein. The profile shows about 45,000 distinct CDR3 sequences, under 8% of them singletons. The CDR3 is made up of 12 amino acids. The V gene's germline CDR1 is SGHNT and CDR2 YYREEE (reference sequence). V was trimmed by 7 bases and J by 4 bases, leaving 9 bases between them. This clonotype has at least ten counts. The chain has TRBV5-4 and TRBJ2-4; D gene unclear. The clonotype comes from a man younger than 45 who received the YFV17D yellow fever vaccine. Sequencing used CD8+ T cells not binding an NS4B(214-222) dextramer, sorted from PBMCs, obtained 45 days after the yellow fever booster vaccination. The CDR3 DNA is TGTGCCAGCCCTTCGAGAAAAAACATTCAGTACTTC. Translating it yields CASPSRKNIQYF. The whole variable domain, remainder taken from reference TRBV5-4 and TRBJ2-4, is ETGVTQSPTHLIKTRGQQVTLRCSSQSGHNTVSWYQQALGQGPQFIFQYYREEENGRGNFPPRFSGLQFPNYSSELNVNALELDDSALYLCASPSRKNIQYFGAGTRLSVL.